The 11 T cell receptor beta chains reported below all come from one sample, sequenced in a study of blood T cells in healthy people across ages. PCR was performed a second time for roughly 7 to 11 cycles using a sample-barcoded 5' primer and a J-beta primer mix. Each CDR3 protein gets one entry after TCRdb re-called the 5' RACE reads with MiXCR. This table has hundreds of thousands of distinct CDR3 sequences, around 49% appearing once. The sequencing sample was made of blood. These receptors all stem from a woman aged 55-70 years in good health.

The chain is built from TRBV5-1 and TRBJ2-2, with D perhaps given as TRBD1 or TRBD2 (5 bases each). CDR1 and CDR2 from the germline V gene are SGHRS and YFSETQ. The ends were cut back, 4 bases at V and 3 bases at J, with 16 bases in the middle. The CDR3 covers 16 residues. Written as DNA, the CDR3 is TGCGCCAGCAGCCTGATGACAGTGGGGGACACCGGGGAGCTGTTTTTT. Translation gives CASSLMTVGDTGELFF.

The chain links TRBV2 to TRBJ2-7; D not resolved. The CDR3 extends over 13 amino acids. The V gene's germline CDR1 is SNHLY and CDR2 FYNNEI. V lost 8 bases and J lost 5, with 16 bases in between. The CDR3 here is CASESVITHEQYF. The CDR3 nucleotides read TGTGCCAGCGAGAGTGTCATCACCCACGAGCAGTACTTC. Drawing the rest from reference TRBV2 and TRBJ2-7, the complete variable domain is EPEVTQTPSHQVTQMGQEVILRCVPISNHLYFYWYRQILGQKVEFLVSFYNNEISEKSEIFDDQFSVERPDGSNFTLKIRSTKLEDSAMYFCASESVITHEQYFGPGTRLTVT.

The chain links TRBV13 to TRBJ2-3; D perhaps matches TRBD2 (6 bases). Germline lookup yields CDR1 PRHDT and CDR2 FYEKMQ (reference sequence). This CDR3 has 15 amino acids. The V gene lost 1 base and the J gene lost 6 bases, with 14 bases spanning the gap. The DNA of the CDR3 is TGTGCCAGCAGCTTAGTGGGACTTTCGGTCGATACGCAGTATTTT. As protein: CASSLVGLSVDTQYF.

The chain combines TRBV6-5 with TRBJ1-2; 8 bases match TRBD1. The CDR3 is 14 amino acids. The V gene end was trimmed by 5 bases and the J gene end by 7 bases; junction bases not matched to a gene: 9. The V gene's germline CDR1 is MNHEY and CDR2 SVGAGI. CDR3 residues: CASSHLATGGGYTF. The CDR3 coding sequence is TGTGCCAGCAGTCACCTGGCCACAGGGGGTGGCTACACCTTC.

V is TRBV20-1 and J is TRBJ2-6; D is possibly TRBD1 (6 bases). The germline V gene has CDR1 DFQATT and CDR2 SNEGSKA (reference sequence). The CDR3 covers 14 residues. The DNA of the CDR3 is TGCAGCGCAAACGTACAGGGTAGGGGCAACGTCCTGACTTTC. Protein sequence: CSANVQGRGNVLTF.

The chain recombines TRBV4-3 with TRBJ1-6; D may be TRBD1 (5 bases). The germline gives CDR1 LGHNA, CDR2 YSLEER. The V end lost 0 bases, the J end lost 10 bases, and 16 bases lay between the germline ends. The CDR3 runs to 16 residues. CDR3 coding DNA: TGCGCCAGCAGCCAAGAGCAGGGAGTGTTAAAGTCACCCCTCCACTTT. Translation: CASSQEQGVLKSPLHF.

The V call is TRBV20-1, the J call TRBJ2-2; no clear D gene. V lost 3 bases and J lost 3, with 11 bases in between. Per germline, CDR1 DFQATT and CDR2 SNEGSKA (reference sequence). The CDR3 spans 14 residues. CDR3 region: CSASYHTYTGELFF. As DNA, the CDR3 is TGCAGTGCTAGCTATCACACATACACCGGGGAGCTGTTTTTT.

The table lists this clonotype with a few counts. This chain joins TRBV7-2 and TRBJ2-1; the match to TRBD2 covers 10 bases. Germline V gene sequence: CDR1 SGHTA, CDR2 FQGNSA. The V gene end was trimmed by 7 bases and the J gene end by 5 bases; junction bases not matched to a gene: 14. The CDR3 has 17 residues. CDR3 sequence (DNA): TGTGCCAGCATCAAGCGGGAGGGCCAGGGTACCGACAATGAGCAGTTCTTC. As protein: CASIKREGQGTDNEQFF. Full variable domain (remainder filled in from reference TRBV7-2 and TRBJ2-1): GAGVSQSPSNKVTEKGKDVELRCDPISGHTALYWYRQSLGQGLEFLIYFQGNSAPDKSGLPSDRFSAERTGGSVSTLTIQRTQQEDSAVYLCASIKREGQGTDNEQFFGPGTRLTVL.

V gene TRBV10-3 combines with J gene TRBJ2-5; D is unclear. The CDR3 contains 13 residues. Trimming pared 3 bases from V and 11 bases from J, leaving 16 bases between. Germline CDR1 is ENHRY and CDR2 is SYGVKD. Here the CDR3 reads CAISDRTNYGQYF. CDR3 nucleotide sequence: TGTGCCATCAGTGATAGAACAAACTACGGGCAGTACTTC.

The CDR3 nucleotides read TGCAGCGTTGGCAGGGTAGATGAAAAACTGTTTTTT. Its translation is CSVGRVDEKLFF. The chain links TRBV29-1 to TRBJ1-4; the D gene is possibly TRBD1 (5 bases). The CDR3 has 12 residues. V was clipped by 4 bases and J by 6 bases, with 9 bases between them. CDR1 and CDR2 from the germline V gene are SQVTM and ANQGSEA.

The chain uses TRBV10-3 and TRBJ1-2; 7 bases fit TRBD1. V shed 5 bases and J 2 bases; nucleotides not matched to a gene: 5. The CDR3 runs 14 residues. Germline CDR1 reads ENHRY; CDR2 reads SYGVKD. CDR3 residues: CAISHDRVNYGYTF. Written as DNA, the CDR3 is TGTGCCATCAGTCACGACAGGGTGAACTATGGCTACACCTTC.